The present TCR beta chain was sequenced within a study of blood T cell repertoires in COVID-19. This CDR3 is built from 17 residues. The germline gives CDR1 SGHNT, CDR2 YYREEE (reference sequence). With V trimmed by 4 bases and J by 0 bases, 10 bases remained unmatched. In terms of age and location, participants ranged from roughly 18 to 90 years and lived in about 25 US areas. This clone appeared a few times. Produced via immunoSEQ multiplex PCR; TCRdb's table is partial and in-frame only. Here the sample spans hundreds of thousands of clones, 88% being singletons. The TCR sequence derives from a woman aged 60-70 years in a cohort exposed to, infected with or recovered from COVID-19 (not recorded which). This rearrangement joins TRBV5-4 to TRBJ2-3; 8 bases map to TRBD2. What was sequenced was PBMCs or T cells enriched from blood (not recorded which). CDR3 bases: TGTGCCAGCAGCCGGGGACTAGTCCGAACTAGCACAGATACGCAGTATTTT. Translation gives CASSRGLVRTSTDTQYF.